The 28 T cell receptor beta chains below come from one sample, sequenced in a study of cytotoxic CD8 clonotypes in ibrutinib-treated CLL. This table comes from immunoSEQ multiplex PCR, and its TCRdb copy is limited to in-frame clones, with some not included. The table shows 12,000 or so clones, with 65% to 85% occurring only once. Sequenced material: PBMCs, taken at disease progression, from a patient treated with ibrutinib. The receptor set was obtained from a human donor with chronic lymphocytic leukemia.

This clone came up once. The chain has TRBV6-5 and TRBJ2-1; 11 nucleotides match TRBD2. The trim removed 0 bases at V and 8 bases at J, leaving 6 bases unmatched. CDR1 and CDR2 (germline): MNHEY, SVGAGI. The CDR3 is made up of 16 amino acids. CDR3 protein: CASSYSIAGGQYEQFF. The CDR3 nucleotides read TGTGCCAGCAGTTACTCCATAGCGGGAGGGCAGTATGAGCAGTTCTTC.

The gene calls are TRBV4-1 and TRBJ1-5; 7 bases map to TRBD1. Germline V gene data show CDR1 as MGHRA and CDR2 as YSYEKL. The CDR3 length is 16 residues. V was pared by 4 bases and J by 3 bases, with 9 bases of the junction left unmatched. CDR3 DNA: TGCGCCAGCAGCCTAGGGACGACAGGGAACAATCAGCCCCAGCATTTT. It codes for CASSLGTTGNNQPQHF.

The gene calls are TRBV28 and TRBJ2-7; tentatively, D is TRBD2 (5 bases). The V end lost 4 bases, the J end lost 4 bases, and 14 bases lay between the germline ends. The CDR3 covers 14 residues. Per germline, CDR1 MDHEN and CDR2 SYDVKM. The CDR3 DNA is TGTGCCAGCAGTTCCCGGACTTCGGCTTACGAGCAGTACTTC. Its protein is CASSSRTSAYEQYF.

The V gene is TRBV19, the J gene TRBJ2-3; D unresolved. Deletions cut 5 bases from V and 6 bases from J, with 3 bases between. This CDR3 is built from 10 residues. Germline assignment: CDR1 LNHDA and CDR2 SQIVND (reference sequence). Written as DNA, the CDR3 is TGTGCCAGTAGTTCGGATACGCAGTATTTT. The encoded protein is CASSSDTQYF.

The DNA of the CDR3 is TGTGCCAGTAGTATGCTAGCGGGAGGATCTAACAATGAGCAGTTCTTC. Amino acid sequence: CASSMLAGGSNNEQFF. This chain joins TRBV19 and TRBJ2-1, with TRBD2 matching 11 bases. Germline loops: CDR1 LNHDA, CDR2 SQIVND (reference sequence). V shed 3 bases and J 5 bases; nucleotides not matched to a gene: 6. This CDR3 has 16 amino acids. The whole variable domain, remainder taken from reference TRBV19 and TRBJ2-1, is DGGITQSPKYLFRKEGQNVTLSCEQNLNHDAMYWYRQDPGQGLRLIYYSQIVNDFQKGDIAEGYSVSREKKESFPLTVTSAQKNPTAFYLCASSMLAGGSNNEQFFGPGTRLTVL.

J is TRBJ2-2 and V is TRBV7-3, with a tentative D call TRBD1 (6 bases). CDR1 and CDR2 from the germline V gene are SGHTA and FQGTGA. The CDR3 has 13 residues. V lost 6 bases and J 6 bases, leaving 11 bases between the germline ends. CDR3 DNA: TGTGCCAGCAGTCAAACAGGGTCCGGGGAGCTGTTTTTT. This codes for CASSQTGSGELFF.

The CDR3 region is CASSFRADGSYNEQFF. The CDR3 DNA follows: TGTGCCAGCAGCTTTCGTGCTGACGGGTCGTACAATGAGCAGTTCTTC. The chain is built from TRBV7-3 and TRBJ2-1; D gene uncertain. The V end lost 3 bases, the J end lost 4 bases, and 16 bases lay between the germline ends. The CDR3 runs 16 residues. In germline, CDR1 is SGHTA, CDR2 FQGTGA.

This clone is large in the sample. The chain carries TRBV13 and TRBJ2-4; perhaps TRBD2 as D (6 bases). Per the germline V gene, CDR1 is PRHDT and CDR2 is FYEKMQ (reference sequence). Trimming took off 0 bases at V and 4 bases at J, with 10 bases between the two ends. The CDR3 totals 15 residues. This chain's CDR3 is CASSLGVSGKNIQYF. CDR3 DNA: TGTGCCAGCAGCTTAGGAGTTAGCGGAAAAAACATTCAGTACTTC.

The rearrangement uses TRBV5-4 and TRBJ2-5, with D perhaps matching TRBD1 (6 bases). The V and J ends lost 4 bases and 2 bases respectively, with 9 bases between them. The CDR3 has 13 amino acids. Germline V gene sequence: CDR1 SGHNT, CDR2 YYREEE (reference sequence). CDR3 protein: CASSPGTQETQYF. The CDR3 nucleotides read TGTGCCAGCAGCCCCGGGACACAAGAGACCCAGTACTTC.

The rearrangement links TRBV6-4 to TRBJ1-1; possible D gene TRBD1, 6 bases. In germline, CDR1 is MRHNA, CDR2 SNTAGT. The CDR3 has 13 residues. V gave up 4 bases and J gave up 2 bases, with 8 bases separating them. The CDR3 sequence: CASSVDRNTEAFF. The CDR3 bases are TGTGCCAGCAGTGTGGACAGAAACACTGAAGCTTTCTTT.

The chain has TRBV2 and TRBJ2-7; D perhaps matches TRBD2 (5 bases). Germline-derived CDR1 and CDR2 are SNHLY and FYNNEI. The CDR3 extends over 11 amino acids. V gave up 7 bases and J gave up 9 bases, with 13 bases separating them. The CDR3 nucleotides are TGTGCCAGCACCCGAGGCGGGTGGCAGTACTTC. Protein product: CASTRGGWQYF.

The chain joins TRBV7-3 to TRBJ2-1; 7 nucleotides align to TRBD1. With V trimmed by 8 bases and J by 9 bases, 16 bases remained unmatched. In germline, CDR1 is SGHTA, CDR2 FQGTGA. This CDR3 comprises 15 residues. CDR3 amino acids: CASSLGGPRLGEQFF. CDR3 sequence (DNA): TGTGCCAGCTCCCTAGGGGGCCCGAGGTTGGGTGAGCAGTTCTTC.

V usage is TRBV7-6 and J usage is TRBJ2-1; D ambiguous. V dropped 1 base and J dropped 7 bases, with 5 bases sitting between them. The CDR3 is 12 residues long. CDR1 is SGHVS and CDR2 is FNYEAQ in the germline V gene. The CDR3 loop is CASSLVGNEQFF. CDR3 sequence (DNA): TGTGCCAGCAGCTTAGTGGGGAATGAGCAGTTCTTC.

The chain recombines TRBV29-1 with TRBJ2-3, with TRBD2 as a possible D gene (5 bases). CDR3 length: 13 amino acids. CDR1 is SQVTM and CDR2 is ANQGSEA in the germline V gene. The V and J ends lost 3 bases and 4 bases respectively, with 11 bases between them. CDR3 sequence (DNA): TGCAGCGTTGACGGACTTGTCGCAGATACGCAGTATTTT. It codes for CSVDGLVADTQYF.

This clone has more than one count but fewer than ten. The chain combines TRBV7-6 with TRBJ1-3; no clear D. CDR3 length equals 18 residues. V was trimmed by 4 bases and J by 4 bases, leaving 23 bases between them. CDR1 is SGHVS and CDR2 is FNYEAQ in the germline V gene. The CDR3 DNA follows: TGTGCCAGCAGCTCAACCCATGCAAGGGCATTTAGCGGAAACACCATATATTTT. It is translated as CASSSTHARAFSGNTIYF.

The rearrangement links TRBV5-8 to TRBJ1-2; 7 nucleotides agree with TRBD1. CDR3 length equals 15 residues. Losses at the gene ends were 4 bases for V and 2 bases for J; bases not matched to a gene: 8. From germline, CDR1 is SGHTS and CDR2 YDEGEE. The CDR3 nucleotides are TGTGCCAGCAGCCCCTGGACAGGAGGCAACTATGGCTACACCTTC. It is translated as CASSPWTGGNYGYTF. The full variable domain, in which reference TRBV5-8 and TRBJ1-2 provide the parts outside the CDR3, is EAGVTQSPTHLIKTRGQQATLRCSPISGHTSVYWYQQALGLGLQFLLWYDEGEERNRGNFPPRFSGRQFPNYSSELNVNALELEDSALYLCASSPWTGGNYGYTFGSGTRLTVV.

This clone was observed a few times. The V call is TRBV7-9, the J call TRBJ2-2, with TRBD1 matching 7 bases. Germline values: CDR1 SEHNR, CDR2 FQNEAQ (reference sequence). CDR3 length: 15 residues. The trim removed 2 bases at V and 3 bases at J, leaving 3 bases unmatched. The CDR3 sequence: CASSLQGVDTGELFF. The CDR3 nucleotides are TGTGCCAGCAGCTTACAGGGGGTGGACACCGGGGAGCTGTTTTTT.

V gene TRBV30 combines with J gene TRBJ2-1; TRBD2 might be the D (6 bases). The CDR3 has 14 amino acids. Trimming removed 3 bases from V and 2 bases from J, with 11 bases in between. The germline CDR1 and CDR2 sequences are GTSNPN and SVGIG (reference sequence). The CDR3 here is CAWSLEGPYNEQFF. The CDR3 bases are TGTGCCTGGAGCCTGGAGGGGCCCTACAATGAGCAGTTCTTC.

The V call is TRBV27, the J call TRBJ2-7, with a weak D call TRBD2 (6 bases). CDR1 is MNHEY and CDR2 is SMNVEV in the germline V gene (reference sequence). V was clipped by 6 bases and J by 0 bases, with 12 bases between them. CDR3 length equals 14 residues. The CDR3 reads CASSHRGSSYEQYF. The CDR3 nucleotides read TGTGCCAGCAGCCACCGGGGGAGCTCCTACGAGCAGTACTTC.

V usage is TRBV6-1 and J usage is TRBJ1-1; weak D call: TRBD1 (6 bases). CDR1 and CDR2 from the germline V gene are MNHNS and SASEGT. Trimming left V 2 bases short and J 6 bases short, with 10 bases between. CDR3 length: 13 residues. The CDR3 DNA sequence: TGTGCCAGCAGTGAATGGGGGGCGCCTGAAGCTTTCTTT. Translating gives CASSEWGAPEAFF.

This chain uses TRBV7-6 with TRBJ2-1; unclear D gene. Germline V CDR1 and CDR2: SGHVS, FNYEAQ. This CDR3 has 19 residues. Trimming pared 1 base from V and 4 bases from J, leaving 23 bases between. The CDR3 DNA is TGTGCCAGCAGCTTAGAAGCCCCACTTAGGGTTGATCGGTACAATGAGCAGTTCTTC. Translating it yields CASSLEAPLRVDRYNEQFF.

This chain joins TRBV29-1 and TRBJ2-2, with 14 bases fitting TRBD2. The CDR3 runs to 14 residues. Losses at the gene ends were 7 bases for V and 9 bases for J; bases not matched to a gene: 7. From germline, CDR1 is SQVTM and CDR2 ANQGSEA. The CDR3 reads CSGGTSGSSRELFF. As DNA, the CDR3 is TGCAGCGGAGGGACTAGCGGGAGTAGTAGGGAGCTGTTTTTT.

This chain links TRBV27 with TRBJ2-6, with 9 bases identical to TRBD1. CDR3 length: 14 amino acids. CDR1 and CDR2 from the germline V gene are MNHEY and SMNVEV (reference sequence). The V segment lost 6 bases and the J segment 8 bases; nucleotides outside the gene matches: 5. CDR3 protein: CASRKQGATNVLTF. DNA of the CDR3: TGTGCCAGCAGGAAACAGGGGGCGACCAACGTCCTGACTTTC.

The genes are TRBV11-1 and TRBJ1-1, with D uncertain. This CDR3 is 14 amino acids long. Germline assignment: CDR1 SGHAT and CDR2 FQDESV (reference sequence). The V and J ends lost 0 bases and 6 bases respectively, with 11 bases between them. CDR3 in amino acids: CASSLALSGAEAFF. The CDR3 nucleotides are TGTGCCAGCAGCTTAGCCCTGAGTGGGGCTGAAGCTTTCTTT.

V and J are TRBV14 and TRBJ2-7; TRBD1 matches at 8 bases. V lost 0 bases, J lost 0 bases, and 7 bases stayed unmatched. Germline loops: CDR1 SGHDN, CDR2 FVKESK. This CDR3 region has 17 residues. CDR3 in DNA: TGTGCCAGCAGCCAAGATCGAAGGGACAGGATCTCCTACGAGCAGTACTTC. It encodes CASSQDRRDRISYEQYF.

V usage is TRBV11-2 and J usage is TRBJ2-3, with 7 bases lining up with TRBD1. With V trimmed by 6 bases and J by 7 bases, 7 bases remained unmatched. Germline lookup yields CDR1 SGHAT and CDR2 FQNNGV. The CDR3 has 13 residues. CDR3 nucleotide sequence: TGTGCCAGCAGTCGGGACAGAGTCTATACGCAGTATTTT. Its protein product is CASSRDRVYTQYF.

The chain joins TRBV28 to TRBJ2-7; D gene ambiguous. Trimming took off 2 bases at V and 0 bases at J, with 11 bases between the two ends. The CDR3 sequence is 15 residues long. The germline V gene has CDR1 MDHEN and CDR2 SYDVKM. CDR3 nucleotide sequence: TGTGCCAGCAGTTTAGGAACGAACCCCTCCTACGAGCAGTACTTC. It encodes CASSLGTNPSYEQYF.

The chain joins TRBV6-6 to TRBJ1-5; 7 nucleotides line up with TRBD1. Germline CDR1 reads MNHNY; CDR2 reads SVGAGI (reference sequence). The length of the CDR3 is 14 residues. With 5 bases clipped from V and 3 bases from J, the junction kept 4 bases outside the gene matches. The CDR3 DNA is TGTGCCAGCAGTCCGGGACAGATCAATCAGCCCCAGCATTTT. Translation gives CASSPGQINQPQHF.